A selection of T cell receptor beta chains follows, all from one sample in a study of blood T cell repertoires in COVID-19. Data came from immunoSEQ multiplex PCR; TCRdb stores just in-frame clones and leaves some out. Of some 530,000 clones listed, 80% to 90% are singletons. What was sequenced was peripheral blood. The receptors originated from a human donor in a cohort sampled during active COVID-19. Both conserved end residues are part of each CDR3. Fields, in order: V gene, J gene, CDR3 protein.

v_gene: TRBV6-6
j_gene: TRBJ2-3
CDR3aa: CASRPQGATQYF

v_gene: TRBV7-8
j_gene: TRBJ2-2
CDR3aa: CASSLEARGRVGGELFF

v_gene: TRBV9
j_gene: TRBJ2-3
CDR3aa: CASSGPSPGLAFGSTDTQYF

v_gene: TRBV4-1
j_gene: TRBJ1-1
CDR3aa: CASSREVSRETEAFF

v_gene: TRBV9
j_gene: TRBJ2-1
CDR3aa: CASSPRLAGEVNEQFF

v_gene: TRBV4-3
j_gene: TRBJ1-1
CDR3aa: CASSQVKNTEAFF

v_gene: TRBV30
j_gene: TRBJ2-5
CDR3aa: CAWRGQAIRTQYF

v_gene: TRBV28
j_gene: TRBJ1-5
CDR3aa: CASRVLNQPQHF

v_gene: TRBV14
j_gene: TRBJ1-6
CDR3aa: CASSQRQPSNSPLHF

v_gene: TRBV2
j_gene: TRBJ2-3
CDR3aa: CASSVYPGGGGLGTDTQYF

v_gene: TRBV11-3
j_gene: TRBJ2-2
CDR3aa: CASTPKTGGTGELFF

v_gene: TRBV27
j_gene: TRBJ2-4
CDR3aa: CASSAGGIRAKNIQYF

v_gene: TRBV5-1
j_gene: TRBJ2-2
CDR3aa: CASKGQQNTGELFF

v_gene: TRBV5-1
j_gene: TRBJ2-6
CDR3aa: CASSFRAESGANVLTF

v_gene: TRBV30
j_gene: TRBJ2-2
CDR3aa: CAWRETGELFF

v_gene: TRBV5-6
j_gene: TRBJ1-2
CDR3aa: CASSLGGDYGYTF

v_gene: TRBV7-8
j_gene: TRBJ2-7
CDR3aa: CASSFGTSGREQYF

v_gene: TRBV9
j_gene: TRBJ1-4
CDR3aa: CASGSGILEANEKLFF

v_gene: TRBV9
j_gene: TRBJ2-7
CDR3aa: CASSETGTGAYEQYF

v_gene: TRBV9
j_gene: TRBJ2-7
CDR3aa: CASSLGDRVRGEQYF

v_gene: TRBV14
j_gene: TRBJ2-1
CDR3aa: CASSHRRHKDEQFF

v_gene: TRBV3-1/TRBV3-2
j_gene: TRBJ2-7
CDR3aa: CASSQRGGFAYEQYF

v_gene: TRBV7-9
j_gene: TRBJ2-2
CDR3aa: CASSLPVGELFF

v_gene: TRBV7-2
j_gene: TRBJ2-7
CDR3aa: CASSSGLAGYEQYF

v_gene: TRBV7-3
j_gene: TRBJ2-7
CDR3aa: CASSLTLLDEQYF

v_gene: TRBV4-3
j_gene: TRBJ2-3
CDR3aa: CASSQEFRTGGPDTQYF

v_gene: TRBV29-1
j_gene: TRBJ1-2
CDR3aa: CSVARRGQGYLYGYTF

v_gene: TRBV5-1
j_gene: TRBJ2-7
CDR3aa: CASSLAISSGGTYEQYF

v_gene: TRBV6-1
j_gene: TRBJ1-4
CDR3aa: CASSESSGGGHLFF

v_gene: TRBV4-1
j_gene: TRBJ2-7
CDR3aa: CASSQDLLAGAYEQYF

v_gene: TRBV2
j_gene: TRBJ1-2
CDR3aa: CASGRDRGDGYTF

v_gene: TRBV29-1
j_gene: TRBJ1-4
CDR3aa: CSVRGPNEKLFF

v_gene: TRBV5-8
j_gene: TRBJ1-2
CDR3aa: CTSSFRDYGYTF

v_gene: TRBV3-1/TRBV3-2
j_gene: TRBJ2-7
CDR3aa: CASSQDNGEWNEQYF

v_gene: TRBV28
j_gene: TRBJ2-1
CDR3aa: CASSEPGFEQFF

v_gene: TRBV3-1/TRBV3-2
j_gene: TRBJ1-3
CDR3aa: CASSQGRGTGGSGNTIYF

v_gene: TRBV11-3
j_gene: TRBJ2-2
CDR3aa: CASSLDRATGELFF

v_gene: TRBV4-1
j_gene: TRBJ2-7
CDR3aa: CASSQEGTGAVYEQYF

v_gene: TRBV2
j_gene: TRBJ2-3
CDR3aa: CASNGGGTDTQYF

v_gene: TRBV6-5
j_gene: TRBJ2-1
CDR3aa: CASSQIAGAYNEQFF

v_gene: TRBV6-2/TRBV6-3
j_gene: TRBJ2-1
CDR3aa: CASSYLDSGDEQFF

v_gene: TRBV6-5
j_gene: TRBJ2-7
CDR3aa: CASSYSRTSDSYEQYF

v_gene: TRBV28
j_gene: TRBJ1-1
CDR3aa: CASYTEGRRAFF

v_gene: TRBV7-2
j_gene: TRBJ1-1
CDR3aa: CASSRGGTEAFF

v_gene: TRBV5-1
j_gene: TRBJ1-2
CDR3aa: CASSLQQGGYGYTF

v_gene: TRBV5-8
j_gene: TRBJ2-6
CDR3aa: CASSRRSGANVLTF

v_gene: TRBV5-6
j_gene: TRBJ2-5
CDR3aa: CASSLGRGTQYF

v_gene: TRBV27
j_gene: TRBJ1-6
CDR3aa: CASSLSRGPGLSPLHF

v_gene: TRBV6-6
j_gene: TRBJ1-6
CDR3aa: CASSRIRDSAYNSPLHF

v_gene: TRBV5-1
j_gene: TRBJ2-4
CDR3aa: CASSPGLALAKNIQYF

v_gene: TRBV19
j_gene: TRBJ1-1
CDR3aa: CASTPAGTLPGGRGAFF

v_gene: TRBV5-4
j_gene: TRBJ2-7
CDR3aa: CASSPMIPPIAGGYNEQYF

v_gene: TRBV2
j_gene: TRBJ1-5
CDR3aa: CASRDRGGFQPQHF